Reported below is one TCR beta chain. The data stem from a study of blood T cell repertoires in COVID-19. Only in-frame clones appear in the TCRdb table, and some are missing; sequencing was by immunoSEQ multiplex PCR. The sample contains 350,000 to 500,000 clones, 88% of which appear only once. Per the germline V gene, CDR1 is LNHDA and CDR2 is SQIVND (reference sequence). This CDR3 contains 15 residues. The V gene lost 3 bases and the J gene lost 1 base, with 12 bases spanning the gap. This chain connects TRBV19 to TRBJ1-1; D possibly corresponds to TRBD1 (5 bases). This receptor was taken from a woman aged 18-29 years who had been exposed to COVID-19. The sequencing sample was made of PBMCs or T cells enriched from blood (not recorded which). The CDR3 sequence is CASSIGQGANTEAFF. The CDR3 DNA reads TGTGCCAGTAGTATCGGGCAGGGCGCGAACACTGAAGCTTTCTTT. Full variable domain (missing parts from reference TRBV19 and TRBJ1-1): DGGITQSPKYLFRKEGQNVTLSCEQNLNHDAMYWYRQDPGQGLRLIYYSQIVNDFQKGDIAEGYSVSREKKESFPLTVTSAQKNPTAFYLCASSIGQGANTEAFFGQGTRLTVV.